The rows below give T cell receptor beta chains drawn from one sample of a study of control samples from healthy donors and cancer patients. Data came from immunoSEQ multiplex PCR; TCRdb stores just in-frame clones and leaves some out. The sample shows around 150,000 clones, roughly 94% of them seen only once. The sequenced sample was PBMCs. The receptors here all came from a man in his fifties or sixties with colorectal cancer. Both conserved end residues are part of each CDR3. D genes are given only for firm matches. Only part of the rows carry a size: once, few, many, or a class if the clone is expanded.

j_call,d_call,v_call,cdr3_length,clone_size,cdr3_nt,cdr3_aa
TRBJ1-2,-,TRBV27,13,-,TGTGCCAGCAAACCCGGTCCTAACTATGGCTACACCTTC,CASKPGPNYGYTF
TRBJ1-6,-,TRBV6-5,13,once,TGTGCCAGCAGACAGAGCTATAATTCACCCCTCCACTTT,CASRQSYNSPLHF
TRBJ2-7,TRBD1,TRBV5-1,16,once,TGCGCCAGCAGCCTTAGCCCGACAGGGGGCTACTACGAGCAGTACTTC,CASSLSPTGGYYEQYF
TRBJ2-1,TRBD2,TRBV20-1,15,-,TGCAGTGCTAGTGAGACGGGGGGGATCTACAATGAGCAGTTCTTC,CSASETGGIYNEQFF
TRBJ2-5,-,TRBV2,16,once,TGTGCCAGCAGTGAGATGGGGACTCTCCTGCGGGAGACCCAGTACTTC,CASSEMGTLLRETQYF
TRBJ2-5,-,TRBV14,14,-,TGTGCCAGCAGCCAAGTCGTGGGGCGAGAGACCCAGTACTTC,CASSQVVGRETQYF
TRBJ2-7,-,TRBV3-1/TRBV3-2,13,-,TGTGCCAGCAGCCAAGAACAGGGAGGCGAGCAGTACTTC,CASSQEQGGEQYF
TRBJ1-3,TRBD1,TRBV5-1,15,-,TGCGCCAGCAGCTTGGCGGGACAGGCTGAAAACACCATATATTTT,CASSLAGQAENTIYF
TRBJ1-4,TRBD1,TRBV5-1,16,-,TGCGCCAGCAGCCTAGGGGACAGGGGCCTTAATGAAAAACTGTTTTTT,CASSLGDRGLNEKLFF
TRBJ2-6,-,TRBV30,12,-,TGTGCCTGCACAACCGGGGCCAACGTCCTGACTTTC,CACTTGANVLTF
TRBJ1-1,TRBD1,TRBV7-2,14,-,TGTGCCAGCAGCGCCCGACAGGGCTACACTGAAGCTTTCTTT,CASSARQGYTEAFF
TRBJ1-4,-,TRBV3-1/TRBV3-2,15,-,TGTGCCAGCAGCCCTCCCGAGGTATCTAATGAAAAACTGTTTTTT,CASSPPEVSNEKLFF
TRBJ1-3,TRBD1,TRBV25-1,16,-,TGTGCCAGCAGTAGAACGGGGACAGGGGTTGGAAACACCATATATTTT,CASSRTGTGVGNTIYF
TRBJ2-7,-,TRBV27,15,-,TGTGCCAGCAGTAGAGGACAGCGTACCTCCTACGAGCAGTACTTC,CASSRGQRTSYEQYF
TRBJ2-2,TRBD1,TRBV6-5,14,-,TGTGCCAGCTTCCCAGGGGGCATCACCGGGGAGCTGTTTTTT,CASFPGGITGELFF
TRBJ1-6,TRBD1,TRBV7-2,13,-,TGTGCCACCAGGACAGGAGGTAATTCACCCCTCCACTTT,CATRTGGNSPLHF
TRBJ2-7,-,TRBV9,15,once,TGTGCCAGCAGCGTAGGCAGGGCTCCCCGCCACGAGCAGTACTTC,CASSVGRAPRHEQYF
TRBJ2-7,TRBD2,TRBV7-2,15,once,TGTGCCAGCAGCTTCACTAGCGGGGGGTACTACGAGCAGTACTTC,CASSFTSGGYYEQYF
TRBJ2-5,TRBD1,TRBV27,15,-,TGTGCCAGCAGTCCACGTGCACAGGGGACGGAGACCCAGTACTTC,CASSPRAQGTETQYF
TRBJ1-4,TRBD1,TRBV23-1,19,-,TGCGCCAGCAGTCCCGGACAGGGGAACCGAAGGATCTCTCGTGAAAAACTGTTTTTT,CASSPGQGNRRISREKLFF